The 30 T cell receptor beta chains below all came from one sample that was sequenced in a study of CD8 T cells in ankylosing spondylitis. TCRdb fed the 5' RACE reads into MiXCR, producing one record per CDR3 protein. The table includes about 360,000 distinct CDR3 sequences, about 20% detected once. Material: blood, either unsorted or a sorted T cell fraction (not recorded which). The receptors shown here come from a male donor with ankylosing spondylitis or in good health (not recorded which).

This chain connects TRBV13 to TRBJ2-5, with 7 bases that match TRBD1. V shed 5 bases and J 2 bases; nucleotides not matched to a gene: 11. The germline gives CDR1 PRHDT, CDR2 FYEKMQ (reference sequence). This CDR3 comprises 16 residues. The CDR3 protein is CASSTTEGQKQETQYF. The CDR3 nucleotides are TGTGCCAGCAGCACTACAGAGGGACAGAAACAAGAGACCCAGTACTTC.

The CDR3 region is CASSQVSGREQYF. DNA of the CDR3: TGCGCCAGCAGCCAAGTTTCTGGGCGCGAGCAGTACTTC. V gene TRBV4-1 combines with J gene TRBJ2-7; D unresolved. CDR3 length equals 13 residues. Germline V CDR1 and CDR2: MGHRA, YSYEKL. The V and J ends lost 1 base and 6 bases respectively, with 10 bases between them.

The chain links TRBV7-6 to TRBJ2-7; 12 nucleotides align to TRBD1. Germline assignment: CDR1 SGHVS and CDR2 FNYEAQ. The CDR3 has 14 amino acids. V dropped 9 bases and J dropped 6; count of bases not matched to a gene: 9. The CDR3 reads CASSSGTGGSEQYF. In DNA, the CDR3 is TGTGCCAGTAGTTCCGGGACAGGGGGCTCCGAGCAGTACTTC.

This clonotype was seen a few times. The chain employs TRBV15 and TRBJ1-1; perhaps TRBD1 as D (6 bases). Germline lookup yields CDR1 LNHNV and CDR2 YYDKDF (reference sequence). CDR3 size: 15 residues. Trimming left V 3 bases short and J 4 bases short, with 15 bases between. CDR3 residues: CATSRTGIGFTEAFF. The DNA of the CDR3 is TGTGCCACCAGCAGGACAGGAATCGGGTTCACTGAAGCTTTCTTT.

The J gene is TRBJ2-5, the V gene TRBV19, with 8 bases identical to TRBD2. Trimming removed 3 bases from V and 1 base from J; junction bases left unmatched: 1. The germline V gene encodes CDR1 LNHDA and CDR2 SQIVND (reference sequence). This CDR3 spans 14 amino acids. CDR3 region: CASSMAGGQETQYF. Here the CDR3 DNA reads TGTGCCAGTAGTATGGCGGGGGGCCAAGAGACCCAGTACTTC.

The chain uses TRBV27 and TRBJ2-7; D may correspond to TRBD1 or TRBD2 (6 bases each). The CDR3 has 13 amino acids. Germline CDR1 MNHEY, CDR2 SMNVEV (reference sequence). Trimming shortened V by 6 bases and J by 7 bases, and 16 bases separated the two germline ends. CDR3 bases: TGTGCCAGCAGGGGGGGCCTTCTAGGGGAGCAGTACTTC. Its protein is CASRGGLLGEQYF.

CDR3 DNA sequence: TGTGCCAGCAGAAGACTAGCGGGGTTGTCAGATACGCAGTATTTT. Translation gives CASRRLAGLSDTQYF. J is TRBJ2-3 and V is TRBV6-1; 11 bases align to TRBD2. V dropped 6 bases and J dropped 4; count of bases not matched to a gene: 6. Germline V lookup: CDR1 MNHNS, CDR2 SASEGT. This CDR3 has 15 amino acids.

The rearrangement joins TRBV20-1 to TRBJ2-7; no firm D call. The CDR3 length is 12 residues. Trimming pared 5 bases from V and 6 bases from J, leaving 14 bases between. Per the germline V gene, CDR1 is DFQATT and CDR2 is SNEGSKA (reference sequence). The CDR3 DNA follows: TGCAGTGCTGAGCTAGGGTCCGGCGAGCAGTACTTC. Encoded protein: CSAELGSGEQYF.

The chain employs TRBV12-3 or TRBV12-4 and TRBJ2-5, with 10 bases matching TRBD1. V dropped 6 bases and J dropped 5; count of bases not matched to a gene: 6. This CDR3 region has 14 residues. CDR3 in DNA: TGTGCCAGCAGCCACCGGGACAGGGGTGAGACCCAGTACTTC. It is translated as CASSHRDRGETQYF.

This clonotype has only a few counts. The chain carries TRBV5-1 and TRBJ1-1; the D is unclear. This CDR3 spans 16 amino acids. CDR1 is SGHRS, CDR2 YFSETQ, per germline. V lost 3 bases, J lost 0 bases, and 15 bases lay in between. In nucleotides, the CDR3 is TGCGCCAGCAGCTCCCCTGTAGGAGAGATGAACACTGAAGCTTTCTTT. This encodes CASSSPVGEMNTEAFF.

The V call is TRBV12-3 or TRBV12-4, the J call TRBJ2-7; tentatively, D is TRBD1 (6 bases). The CDR3 covers 13 residues. Trimming took 5 bases from V and 4 from J, leaving 12 bases between them. The chain's CDR3 is CASSGTRRYEQYF. CDR3 DNA: TGTGCCAGCAGTGGGACAAGAAGGTACGAGCAGTACTTC.

This chain joins TRBV5-5 and TRBJ2-1, with 11 bases matching TRBD2. Unmatched junction bases numbered 10, after V lost 4 bases and J lost 7 bases. Germline assignment: CDR1 SGHKS and CDR2 YYEKEE (reference sequence). The length of the CDR3 is 16 residues. In DNA form, the CDR3 reads TGTGCCAGCAGCCCGCTAACTAGCGGGGGTTGGAATGAGCAGTTCTTC. Its protein is CASSPLTSGGWNEQFF.

This clonotype came up a few times. The V and J genes are TRBV20-1 and TRBJ2-1; 7 bases map to TRBD2. After removal of 0 bases from V and 4 bases from J, the junction contained 6 bases not matched to a gene. Germline CDR1 and CDR2: DFQATT and SNEGSKA (reference sequence). The CDR3 has 15 amino acids. The CDR3, as DNA: TGCAGTGCTAGAGAATCTAGCGGTGAATACAATGAGCAGTTCTTC. Translating it yields CSARESSGEYNEQFF.

V is TRBV30 and J is TRBJ2-5, with no clear D. CDR3 size: 11 residues. V lost 3 bases to trimming and J lost 10 bases, with 12 bases between them. Germline V gene lookup returns CDR1 GTSNPN and CDR2 SVGIG (reference sequence). The CDR3 nucleotides are TGTGCCTGGAGCTATACTCAGGACCAGTACTTC. This codes for CAWSYTQDQYF.

This chain connects TRBV12-3 or TRBV12-4 to TRBJ2-7, with 14 bases identical to TRBD2. This CDR3 has 20 residues. J gave up 3 bases and V 6 bases, and 19 bases lay outside the gene matches. The CDR3 protein is CASSPGLAGALVTHLYEQYF. The CDR3, as DNA: TGTGCCAGCAGCCCGGGACTAGCGGGGGCCTTAGTTACCCACCTCTACGAGCAGTACTTC.

The table lists this clonotype with a few counts. The chain links TRBV7-9 to TRBJ1-2; no clear D. CDR3 size: 17 residues. V lost 0 bases to trimming and J lost 2 bases, with 16 bases between them. Germline CDR1 and CDR2: SEHNR and FQNEAQ (reference sequence). For the CDR3, the DNA is TGTGCCAGCAGCTTAGCGCAAAGGACGGCGGTGAACTATGGCTACACCTTC. It specifies CASSLAQRTAVNYGYTF.

V is TRBV15 and J is TRBJ2-2, with 8 positions matching TRBD1. V was clipped by 3 bases and J by 1 base; unmatched bases: 7. Germline V gives CDR1 LNHNV, CDR2 YYDKDF (reference sequence). CDR3 length: 17 residues. CDR3 loop: CATSRDRTGWNTGELFF. CDR3 DNA: TGTGCCACCAGCAGGGACCGGACAGGGTGGAACACCGGGGAGCTGTTTTTT.

This clonotype was seen a few times. The rearrangement joins TRBV4-1 to TRBJ2-4; the D call may be TRBD1 or TRBD2 (5 bases each). Germline CDR1 reads MGHRA; CDR2 reads YSYEKL. V was trimmed by 1 base and J by 4 bases, leaving 14 bases between them. The CDR3 consists of 16 residues. DNA of the CDR3: TGCGCCAGCAGCCAAGCAGGGATTGGGGAGAAAAACATTCAGTACTTC. Translated: CASSQAGIGEKNIQYF.

This clonotype showed up just a few times. The J gene is TRBJ2-7, the V gene TRBV4-2; 11 nucleotides align to TRBD2. The CDR3 consists of 16 residues. Per the germline V gene, CDR1 is LGHNA and CDR2 is YNFKEQ. Trimming took 1 base from V and 3 from J; bases not matched to a gene: 5. CDR3 residues: CASSQALAGGFYEQYF. In DNA form, the CDR3 reads TGTGCCAGCAGCCAAGCCCTAGCGGGGGGATTCTACGAGCAGTACTTC.

This clonotype was detected only a few times. V is TRBV7-8 and J is TRBJ2-1, with D tentatively TRBD1 or TRBD2 (5 bases each). V shed 5 bases and J shed 0 bases, with 11 bases lying between them. The length of the CDR3 is 15 residues. Germline V lookup: CDR1 SGHVS, CDR2 FQNEAQ. The CDR3 sequence: CASSHQGASYNEQFF. The CDR3 nucleotides are TGTGCCAGCAGCCATCAGGGAGCCTCCTACAATGAGCAGTTCTTC.

This clonotype came up a few times. The chain uses TRBV9 and TRBJ2-7; perhaps TRBD2 as D (7 bases). The CDR3 has 15 amino acids. V lost 4 bases, J lost 4 bases, and 18 bases lay in between. Looked up from germline, CDR1 is SGDLS and CDR2 is YYNGEE. The CDR3 sequence is CASSPGGGLTYEQYF. The CDR3 nucleotides read TGTGCCAGCAGCCCTGGGGGGGGCCTAACTTACGAGCAGTACTTC.

This clonotype was counted a few times. The chain uses TRBV7-9 and TRBJ2-1, with a weak D call TRBD2 (7 bases). This CDR3 comprises 17 residues. The V gene lost 2 bases and the J gene lost 3 bases, with 17 bases spanning the gap. Germline V gene sequence: CDR1 SEHNR, CDR2 FQNEAQ (reference sequence). CDR3 residues: CASSLFGGGQYYNEQFF. CDR3 bases: TGTGCCAGCAGCTTATTTGGCGGGGGACAATACTACAATGAGCAGTTCTTC.

This clonotype was detected a few times. The genes are TRBV29-1 and TRBJ2-7; 13 bases fit TRBD2. There are 15 residues in the CDR3. V lost 7 bases and J lost 0; bases outside the gene matches: 6. Looked up from germline, CDR1 is SQVTM and CDR2 is ANQGSEA. DNA for the CDR3: TGCAGCGCCGGACTAGCGGGGGTCTCCTCCTACGAGCAGTACTTC. Protein product: CSAGLAGVSSYEQYF.

This clonotype showed up just a few times. V usage is TRBV30 and J usage is TRBJ2-1; D unclear. V dropped 0 bases and J dropped 3 bases, with 12 bases sitting between them. This CDR3 is 15 amino acids long. CDR1 GTSNPN and CDR2 SVGIG come from the germline V gene (reference sequence). CDR3 sequence (DNA): TGTGCCTGGAGTGTTGGTATGCTACTCTACAATGAGCAGTTCTTC. Translated: CAWSVGMLLYNEQFF.

This clonotype was seen more than once but under ten times. This sequence joins TRBV6-5 and TRBJ1-1; D uncertain. Trimming pared 0 bases from V and 0 bases from J, leaving 5 bases between. The V gene's germline CDR1 is MNHEY and CDR2 SVGAGI. The CDR3 spans 14 residues. The CDR3 loop is CASSYSQLNTEAFF. The CDR3 DNA reads TGTGCCAGCAGTTACTCGCAGTTGAACACTGAAGCTTTCTTT.

V is TRBV29-1 and J is TRBJ2-1; D gene ambiguous. V lost 4 bases to trimming and J lost 3 bases, with 10 bases between them. The germline gives CDR1 SQVTM, CDR2 ANQGSEA. This CDR3 has 13 residues. The CDR3 loop reads CSVGSAVYNEQFF. CDR3 DNA sequence: TGCAGCGTTGGTTCGGCCGTCTACAATGAGCAGTTCTTC.

There are a few counts of this clonotype. J is TRBJ1-2 and V is TRBV7-9, with 8 bases lining up with TRBD1. CDR1 and CDR2 from the germline V gene are SEHNR and FQNEAQ (reference sequence). The CDR3 runs 14 residues. The trim removed 5 bases at V and 6 bases at J, leaving 8 bases unmatched. CDR3 in DNA: TGTGCCAGCAGCCCTCGGGACAGGAGAAATGGCTACACCTTC. Protein: CASSPRDRRNGYTF.

Ten or more counts support this clonotype. The chain uses TRBV10-2 and TRBJ2-7; D is unresolved. V was cut by 1 base and J by 5 bases, with 0 bases left in between. Germline CDR1 and CDR2: WSHSY and SAAADI. The CDR3 runs to 10 residues. In nucleotides, the CDR3 is TGCGCCAGCAGTGAGTACGAGCAGTACTTC. It specifies CASSEYEQYF.

The chain uses TRBV27 and TRBJ2-1, with TRBD1 identical over 7 bases. The ends lost 8 bases at V and 8 bases at J; junction bases unmatched: 9. The CDR3 covers 13 residues. CDR1 and CDR2 (germline): MNHEY, SMNVEV (reference sequence). The CDR3 bases are TGTGCCAGCTGGGACAGCTTTAACTATGAGCAGTTCTTC. The encoded protein is CASWDSFNYEQFF.

The genes are TRBV19 and TRBJ2-7; D gene ambiguous. Germline V gene lookup returns CDR1 LNHDA and CDR2 SQIVND (reference sequence). Trimming took off 2 bases at V and 6 bases at J, with 11 bases between the two ends. CDR3 length: 13 residues. The CDR3 DNA follows: TGTGCCAGTAGTATAACTACCTCCCTCGAGCAGTACTTC. This translates into CASSITTSLEQYF.